Listed here are 28 T cell receptor beta chains from one sample, sequenced in a study of shared clonotypes between healthy human individuals. Produced via immunoSEQ multiplex PCR; TCRdb's table is partial and in-frame only. Of roughly 660,000 clones listed, about 92% are singletons. Sequencing input: memory CD8+ T cells from PBMCs. Subset reported: CD45RO+ cells pooled with CCR7-negative TemRA cells. Source of these receptors: a young man in good health. Some clones in this sample may be carry-over from other donors' samples.

The rearrangement joins TRBV9 to TRBJ2-7, with a tentative D call TRBD1 (6 bases). Trimming shortened V by 0 bases and J by 6 bases, and 10 bases separated the two germline ends. The CDR3 totals 13 residues. Germline CDR1 and CDR2: SGDLS and YYNGEE. The CDR3 loop is CASSVEGQLEQYF. The CDR3 nucleotides are TGTGCCAGCAGCGTAGAAGGACAGCTCGAGCAGTACTTC.

The chain combines TRBV27 with TRBJ2-3; D call uncertain. The ends were cut back, 2 bases at V and 4 bases at J, with 13 bases in the middle. The germline gives CDR1 MNHEY, CDR2 SMNVEV (reference sequence). This CDR3 is built from 15 residues. CDR3 sequence (DNA): TGTGCCAGCAGTTTAGAATATAGTTTCCCAGATACGCAGTATTTT. As protein: CASSLEYSFPDTQYF.

This rearrangement joins TRBV27 to TRBJ1-5; 7 bases are a match to TRBD1. The J segment lost 5 bases and the V segment lost 8 bases, leaving 3 bases of the junction unmatched. The CDR3 covers 12 residues. Germline CDR1 MNHEY, CDR2 SMNVEV (reference sequence). In nucleotides, the CDR3 is TGTGCCAGCGGGGACAGTTATCAGCCCCAGCATTTT. Translating gives CASGDSYQPQHF.

The rearrangement uses TRBV18 and TRBJ2-3, with 13 bases aligning to TRBD2. The trim removed 2 bases at V and 3 bases at J, leaving 2 bases unmatched. This CDR3 has 16 amino acids. The germline V gene encodes CDR1 KGHSH and CDR2 LQKENI. The DNA of the CDR3 is TGTGCCAGCTCACCAGGACTAGCGGGAGTTACAGATACGCAGTATTTT. Amino acid sequence: CASSPGLAGVTDTQYF. Variable domain in full (rest from reference TRBV18 and TRBJ2-3): NAGVMQNPRHLVRRRGQEARLRCSPMKGHSHVYWYRQLPEEGLKFMVYLQKENIIDESGMPKERFSAEFPKEGPSILRIQQVVRGDSAAYFCASSPGLAGVTDTQYFGPGTRLTVL.

This chain links TRBV5-4 with TRBJ1-2, with 8 positions matching TRBD1. The CDR3 runs 14 residues. V lost 4 bases to trimming and J lost 7 bases; unmatched junction nucleotides: 9. Germline V gives CDR1 SGHNT, CDR2 YYREEE (reference sequence). The CDR3 reads CASSVGQGRGGYTF. DNA for the CDR3: TGTGCCAGCAGCGTCGGACAGGGCCGTGGTGGCTACACCTTC.

This clone was seen only once. This chain connects TRBV4-1 to TRBJ2-7; 11 bases align to TRBD2. J gave up 6 bases and V 0 bases, and 7 bases lay outside the gene matches. This CDR3 comprises 16 residues. Germline-derived CDR1 and CDR2 are MGHRA and YSYEKL. DNA of the CDR3: TGCGCCAGCAGCCAAGATCGTAGGACTAGCGGGTTCGAGCAGTACTTC. It specifies CASSQDRRTSGFEQYF.

The V gene is TRBV4-3, the J gene TRBJ1-3, with D maybe TRBD1 (5 bases). The CDR3 has 14 amino acids. The germline V gene has CDR1 LGHNA and CDR2 YSLEER. The V gene lost 4 bases and the J gene lost 0 bases, with 7 bases spanning the gap. Here the CDR3 reads CASSLGGSGNTIYF. The CDR3 nucleotides are TGCGCCAGCAGCCTCGGGGGCTCTGGAAACACCATATATTTT.

This chain connects TRBV2 to TRBJ1-5; 9 bases fit TRBD1. Unmatched junction bases numbered 10, after V lost 4 bases and J lost 0 bases. In germline, CDR1 is SNHLY, CDR2 FYNNEI. This CDR3 contains 18 residues. CDR3: CASSVGRDRENSNQPQHF. The DNA of the CDR3 is TGTGCCAGCAGTGTTGGGCGGGACAGGGAAAATAGCAATCAGCCCCAGCATTTT.

The V call is TRBV27, the J call TRBJ1-2; perhaps TRBD1 as D (6 bases). This CDR3 has 12 residues. Germline assignment: CDR1 MNHEY and CDR2 SMNVEV (reference sequence). V was pared by 5 bases and J by 6 bases, with 10 bases between. CDR3 sequence (DNA): TGTGCCAGCAGTAAGGGACAAAATGGCTACACCTTC. Protein sequence: CASSKGQNGYTF.

The rearrangement joins TRBV23-1 to TRBJ2-7; unclear D gene. TRBV23-1 is assigned to the ORF class and has an uncertain function. The CDR3 is made up of 15 amino acids. V lost 2 bases and J lost 3, with 14 bases in between. Here the CDR3 DNA reads TGCGCCAGCAGTCAAACCTGGGTTAGATTCTACGAGCAGTACTTC. It translates to CASSQTWVRFYEQYF.

DNA of the CDR3: TGTGCCAGCAGCCCCCAGGGGGCAGGGTACAATGAGCAGTTCTTC. Translation: CASSPQGAGYNEQFF. The chain links TRBV7-3 to TRBJ2-1, with 8 bases identical to TRBD1. J lost 4 bases, V lost 5 bases, and 7 bases had no gene match. There are 15 residues in the CDR3. Germline assignment: CDR1 SGHTA and CDR2 FQGTGA.

A note on this clone: This same CDR3 is encoded by further DNA sequences in the sample. The rearrangement joins TRBV18 to TRBJ1-5, with D uncertain. In germline, CDR1 is KGHSH, CDR2 LQKENI. Deletions cut 3 bases from V and 1 base from J, with 4 bases between. CDR3 length equals 13 residues. The CDR3 protein is CASSPGSNQPQHF. DNA of the CDR3: TGTGCCAGCTCACCGGGAAGCAATCAGCCCCAGCATTTT.

The rearrangement joins TRBV7-9 to TRBJ2-1; 7 nucleotides agree with TRBD1. This CDR3 is 15 amino acids long. Trimming cost V 5 bases and J 5 bases; bases outside gene matches: 9. The germline V gene has CDR1 SEHNR and CDR2 FQNEAQ (reference sequence). The CDR3 DNA is TGTGCCAGCAGCATGAGACAGGGTGAAAACAATGAGCAGTTCTTC. This encodes CASSMRQGENNEQFF.

CDR3 DNA sequence: TGTGCCAGCACGGTAGCGGGGCCCACAGATACGCAGTATTTT. It yields the protein CASTVAGPTDTQYF. The gene calls are TRBV6-1 and TRBJ2-3; 8 bases fit TRBD2. The CDR3 spans 14 residues. The trim removed 7 bases at V and 2 bases at J, leaving 5 bases unmatched. Germline assignment: CDR1 MNHNS and CDR2 SASEGT.

The chain couples TRBV5-5 to TRBJ1-2; possibly TRBD1 for D (6 bases). The V gene lost 4 bases and the J gene lost 2 bases, with 12 bases spanning the gap. CDR1 SGHKS and CDR2 YYEKEE come from the germline V gene (reference sequence). The CDR3 extends over 14 amino acids. The CDR3 spells CASSPRGINYGYTF. Here the CDR3 DNA reads TGTGCCAGCAGCCCGAGGGGGATAAACTATGGCTACACCTTC.

The chain joins TRBV19 to TRBJ1-1, with 10 bases that match TRBD1. CDR1 and CDR2 (germline): LNHDA, SQIVND (reference sequence). After removal of 8 bases from V and 3 bases from J, the junction contained 3 bases not matched to a gene. CDR3 size: 13 residues. The CDR3 region has the DNA TGTGCCAGTTCGGACAGGGGGTACACTGAAGCTTTCTTT. Its protein product is CASSDRGYTEAFF.

The chain recombines TRBV7-9 with TRBJ2-5, with D tentatively TRBD1 (5 bases). In germline, CDR1 is SEHNR, CDR2 FQNEAQ (reference sequence). With 3 bases removed from V and 5 bases from J, the gap between germline ends came to 13 bases. The CDR3 is 14 amino acids. The CDR3: CASSLQGTRETQYF. CDR3 coding DNA: TGTGCCAGCAGCTTGCAGGGAACGCGGGAGACCCAGTACTTC.

The V call is TRBV4-3, the J call TRBJ1-5; D gene uncertain. CDR1 is LGHNA, CDR2 YSLEER, per germline. The V and J ends lost 0 bases and 4 bases respectively, with 10 bases between them. CDR3 length: 15 residues. The chain's CDR3 is CASSQDLGQNQPQHF. In nucleotides, the CDR3 is TGCGCCAGCAGCCAAGATCTTGGGCAGAATCAGCCCCAGCATTTT.

The chain employs TRBV10-2 and TRBJ1-1, with unresolved D. Trimming left V 3 bases short and J 2 bases short, with 10 bases between. In germline, CDR1 is WSHSY, CDR2 SAAADI. This CDR3 region has 14 residues. CDR3 amino acids: CASSENTGNTEAFF. CDR3 DNA: TGCGCCAGCAGTGAAAATACGGGTAACACTGAAGCTTTCTTT.

The chain couples TRBV7-2 to TRBJ2-2, with no clear D. Germline CDR1 and CDR2: SGHTA and FQGNSA. The CDR3 consists of 17 residues. V was trimmed by 1 base and J by 0 bases, leaving 12 bases between them. CDR3 DNA sequence: TGTGCCAGCAGCTTAGAATGGCTATCTTCGAACACCGGGGAGCTGTTTTTT. Translating it yields CASSLEWLSSNTGELFF.

This chain connects TRBV11-2 to TRBJ2-5; TRBD1 matches at 10 bases. With 5 bases clipped from V and 5 bases from J, the junction kept 8 bases outside the gene matches. CDR1 and CDR2 (germline): SGHAT, FQNNGV. The CDR3 is 15 amino acids. The CDR3 DNA sequence: TGTGCCAGCAGCGGCCGGGACAGGGGAGAGGAGACCCAGTACTTC. Amino acids: CASSGRDRGEETQYF. Complete variable domain (other parts from reference TRBV11-2 and TRBJ2-5): EAGVAQSPRYKIIEKRQSVAFWCNPISGHATLYWYQQILGQGPKLLIQFQNNGVVDDSQLPKDRFSAERLKGVDSTLKIQPAKLEDSAVYLCASSGRDRGEETQYFGPGTRLLVL.

J is TRBJ2-2 and V is TRBV28, with 7 nucleotides matching TRBD1. V dropped 4 bases and J dropped 1; count of bases not matched to a gene: 12. The CDR3 contains 18 residues. Germline loops: CDR1 MDHEN, CDR2 SYDVKM. CDR3: CASSSPRLRTGNTGELFF. The CDR3 bases are TGTGCCAGCAGTTCCCCTCGCCTCCGGACAGGGAACACCGGGGAGCTGTTTTTT. Supplemented by reference TRBV28 and TRBJ2-2, the full variable domain reads DVKVTQSSRYLVKRTGEKVFLECVQDMDHENMFWYRQDPGLGLRLIYFSYDVKMKEKGDIPEGYSVSREKKERFSLILESASTNQTSMYLCASSSPRLRTGNTGELFFGEGSRLTVL.

J is TRBJ2-3 and V is TRBV9, with 10 positions matching TRBD2. CDR3 size: 16 residues. The germline gives CDR1 SGDLS, CDR2 YYNGEE. V lost 3 bases and J lost 2; bases outside the gene matches: 6. The chain's CDR3 is CASSAASGSPTDTQYF. As DNA, the CDR3 is TGTGCCAGCAGCGCCGCTAGCGGGAGTCCCACAGATACGCAGTATTTT.

J is TRBJ1-1 and V is TRBV7-9, with a tentative D call TRBD1 (5 bases). CDR3 length equals 15 residues. Trimming pared 4 bases from V and 4 bases from J, leaving 16 bases between. Germline V gene data show CDR1 as SEHNR and CDR2 as FQNEAQ (reference sequence). The CDR3 loop is CASSSGTPGTTEAFF. CDR3 DNA: TGTGCCAGCAGCTCCGGGACTCCGGGGACCACTGAAGCTTTCTTT.

The chain carries TRBV6-5 and TRBJ1-5; D remains ambiguous. Germline V gene sequence: CDR1 MNHEY, CDR2 SVGAGI. The V and J ends lost 1 base and 9 bases respectively, with 10 bases between them. There are 13 residues in the CDR3. CDR3 in DNA: TGTGCCAGCAGTTACTTCCCTTTTTGGCCCCAGCATTTT. Translated: CASSYFPFWPQHF.

The chain recombines TRBV9 with TRBJ1-4, with D uncertain. This CDR3 spans 15 amino acids. V gave up 0 bases and J gave up 10 bases, with 16 bases separating them. The V gene's germline CDR1 is SGDLS and CDR2 YYNGEE. As DNA, the CDR3 is TGTGCCAGCAGCGTAGGCTGGGCCCCGGCGGGAAAACTGTTTTTT. Translation: CASSVGWAPAGKLFF.

The chain has TRBV19 and TRBJ2-7, with 9 bases fitting TRBD1. Germline assignment: CDR1 LNHDA and CDR2 SQIVND (reference sequence). V dropped 3 bases and J dropped 0; count of bases not matched to a gene: 6. The CDR3 runs 16 residues. CDR3 residues: CASSMRGQGPSYEQYF. DNA for the CDR3: TGTGCCAGTAGTATGAGGGGACAGGGACCCTCCTACGAGCAGTACTTC.

The chain combines TRBV6-6 with TRBJ2-3; 7 positions match TRBD2. With V trimmed by 4 bases and J by 0 bases, 1 base remained unmatched. Germline CDR1 MNHNY, CDR2 SVGAGI (reference sequence). This CDR3 is 14 amino acids long. The CDR3 DNA reads TGTGCCAGCAGTTGGACTAGTAGCACAGATACGCAGTATTTT. It is translated as CASSWTSSTDTQYF.